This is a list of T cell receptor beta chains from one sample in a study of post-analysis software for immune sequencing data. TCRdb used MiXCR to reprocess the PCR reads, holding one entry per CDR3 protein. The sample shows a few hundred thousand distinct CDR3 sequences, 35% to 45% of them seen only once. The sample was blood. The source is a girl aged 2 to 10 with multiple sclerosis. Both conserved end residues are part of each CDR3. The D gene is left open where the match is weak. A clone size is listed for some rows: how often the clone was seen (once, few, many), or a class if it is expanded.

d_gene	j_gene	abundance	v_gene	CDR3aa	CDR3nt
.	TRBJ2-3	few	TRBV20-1	CSASPDGDTQYF	TGCAGTGCTAGCCCCGACGGAGATACGCAGTATTTT
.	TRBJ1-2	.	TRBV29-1	CSVGGGVYGYTF	TGCAGCGTTGGAGGGGGTGTGTATGGCTACACCTTC
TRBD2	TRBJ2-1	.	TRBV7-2	CASVSGRAYEQFF	TGTGCCAGCGTTAGCGGGAGGGCCTATGAGCAGTTCTTC
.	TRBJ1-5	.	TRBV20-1	CSVAQLGRDNQPQHF	TGCAGTGTTGCCCAGTTGGGCCGGGACAATCAGCCCCAGCATTTT
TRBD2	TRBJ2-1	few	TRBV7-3	CASSLSGSGGYEQFF	TGTGCCAGCAGCTTAAGCGGGAGTGGCGGGTATGAGCAGTTCTTC
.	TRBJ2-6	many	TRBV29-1	CSVQGSGANVLTF	TGCAGCGTACAGGGCTCTGGGGCCAACGTCCTGACTTTC
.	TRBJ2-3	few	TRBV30	CAWSISGPGGSDTQYF	TGTGCCTGGAGCATTTCGGGACCCGGAGGATCAGATACGCAGTATTTT
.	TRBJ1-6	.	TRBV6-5	CASSYSERLGYSPLHF	TGTGCCAGCAGTTACTCAGAGAGGTTGGGGTACTCACCCCTCCACTTT
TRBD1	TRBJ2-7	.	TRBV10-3	CAISSTQGATLYEQYF	TGTGCCATCAGTTCGACACAGGGGGCGACGCTATACGAGCAGTACTTC
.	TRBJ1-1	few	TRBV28	CASQQGRAEAFF	TGTGCCAGCCAGCAGGGGCGGGCTGAAGCTTTCTTT
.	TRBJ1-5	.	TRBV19	CASSFWTVLVRPQHF	TGTGCCAGTAGTTTTTGGACGGTACTAGTGCGGCCCCAGCATTTT
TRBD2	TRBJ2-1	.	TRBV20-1	CSAKRGTSGRAREQFF	TGCAGTGCTAAACGGGGGACTAGCGGGAGGGCCCGAGAGCAGTTCTTC
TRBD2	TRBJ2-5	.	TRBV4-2	CASSQGDSGRGTQYF	TGTGCCAGCAGCCAAGGTGATAGCGGGAGAGGGACCCAGTACTTC
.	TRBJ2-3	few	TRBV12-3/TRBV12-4	CASSLIGDTQYF	TGTGCCAGCAGTTTAATAGGGGATACGCAGTATTTT
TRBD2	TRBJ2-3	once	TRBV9	CASSVREKAGGPDTQYF	TGTGCCAGCAGCGTAAGAGAGAAAGCGGGAGGGCCAGATACGCAGTATTTT
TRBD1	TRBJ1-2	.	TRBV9	CASSEQRGEGASYGYTF	TGTGCCAGCAGCGAACAGAGGGGCGAGGGGGCAAGTTATGGCTACACCTTC
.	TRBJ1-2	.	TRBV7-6	CASSLTETLGEGYTF	TGTGCCAGCAGCTTAACAGAAACGTTGGGGGAGGGCTACACCTTC
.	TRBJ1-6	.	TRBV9	CASSAGTQTSPLHF	TGTGCCAGCAGCGCCGGGACGCAGACCTCACCCCTCCACTTT
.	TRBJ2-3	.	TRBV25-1	CASKLDISTDTQYF	TGTGCCAGCAAACTGGACATAAGCACAGATACGCAGTATTTT
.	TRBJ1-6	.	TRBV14	CASSQGQKNSPLHF	TGTGCCAGCAGCCAAGGACAGAAGAATTCACCCCTCCACTTT
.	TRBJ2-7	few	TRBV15	CATSRDIGTYYEQYF	TGTGCCACCAGCAGAGATATAGGGACTTATTACGAGCAGTACTTC
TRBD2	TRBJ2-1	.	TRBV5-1	CASSLLAGETYNEQFF	TGCGCCAGCAGTCTACTAGCGGGAGAGACCTACAATGAGCAGTTCTTC
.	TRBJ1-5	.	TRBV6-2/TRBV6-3	CASSYGVSQPQHF	TGTGCCAGCAGTTACGGGGTCAGTCAGCCCCAGCATTTT
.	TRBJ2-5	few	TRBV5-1	CASRVQGPDEQYF	TGCGCCAGCAGGGTCCAGGGTCCGGATGAGCAGTACTTC
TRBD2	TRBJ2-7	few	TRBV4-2	CASSQEGLPSSYEQYF	TGTGCCAGCAGCCAAGAGGGACTACCGAGCTCCTACGAGCAGTACTTC
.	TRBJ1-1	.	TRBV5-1	CASSLEVAGGTEAFF	TGCGCCAGCAGCTTGGAGGTAGCGGGGGGCACTGAAGCTTTCTTT
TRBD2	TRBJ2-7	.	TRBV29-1	CSVEEFLAGETYEQYF	TGCAGCGTTGAAGAGTTTCTAGCGGGAGAAACCTACGAGCAGTACTTC
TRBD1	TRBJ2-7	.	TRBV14	CASSNDRVSYEQYF	TGTGCCAGCAGCAACGACAGGGTCTCCTACGAGCAGTACTTC
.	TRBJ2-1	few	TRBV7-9	CASSLGGWNEQFF	TGTGCCAGCAGCTTGGGGGGATGGAATGAGCAGTTCTTC
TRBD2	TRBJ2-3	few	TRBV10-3	CAIESGGITDTQYF	TGTGCCATCGAGAGCGGGGGTATTACAGATACGCAGTATTTT
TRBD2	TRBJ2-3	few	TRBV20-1	CSARGTSSTDTQYF	TGCAGTGCTAGAGGGACTAGTAGCACAGATACGCAGTATTTT
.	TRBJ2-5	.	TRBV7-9	CASSLAKKRETQYF	TGTGCCAGCAGCTTAGCGAAAAAGCGAGAGACCCAGTACTTC
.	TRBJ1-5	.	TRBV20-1	CSAGWLQANQPQHF	TGCAGTGCTGGATGGTTACAGGCCAATCAGCCCCAGCATTTT
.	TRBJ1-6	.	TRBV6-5	CASSRGRKKSPLHF	TGTGCCAGCAGCCGCGGACGGAAAAAATCACCCCTCCACTTT
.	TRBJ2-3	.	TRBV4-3	CASSQDRLFTDTQYF	TGCGCCAGCAGCCAAGATAGGCTATTCACAGATACGCAGTATTTT
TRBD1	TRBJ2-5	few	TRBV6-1	CASSEPRDGTEETQYF	TGTGCCAGCAGTGAACCCCGGGACGGGACAGAAGAGACCCAGTACTTC
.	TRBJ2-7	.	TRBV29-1	CSAAVRQAYEQYF	TGCAGCGCCGCGGTCAGGCAAGCCTACGAGCAGTACTTC
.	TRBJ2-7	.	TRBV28	CASIPGSSYEQYF	TGTGCCAGCATTCCCGGGAGCTCCTACGAGCAGTACTTC
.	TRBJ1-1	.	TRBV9	CASSEATGNTEAFF	TGTGCCAGCAGCGAAGCGACAGGGAACACTGAAGCTTTCTTT
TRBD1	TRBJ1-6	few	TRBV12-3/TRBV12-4	CASSLDRGLEGSPLHF	TGTGCCAGCAGTTTAGACAGGGGGCTTGAAGGTTCACCCCTCCACTTT
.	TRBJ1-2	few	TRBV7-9	CASSYPPYQGTNYGYTF	TGTGCCAGCAGCTACCCGCCTTACCAAGGGACTAACTATGGCTACACCTTC
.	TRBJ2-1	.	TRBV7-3	CASSLNGYNEQFF	TGTGCCAGCAGCTTAAACGGTTACAATGAGCAGTTCTTC
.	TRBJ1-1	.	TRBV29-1	CSVDRGGDTEAFF	TGCAGCGTTGATCGGGGTGGTGACACTGAAGCTTTCTTT
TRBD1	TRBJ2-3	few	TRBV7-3	CASSLLQGASDTQYF	TGTGCCAGCAGCTTACTACAGGGGGCATCAGATACGCAGTATTTT
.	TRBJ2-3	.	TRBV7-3	CASSTGQTSTDTQYF	TGTGCCAGCAGCACAGGACAGACTAGCACAGATACGCAGTATTTT
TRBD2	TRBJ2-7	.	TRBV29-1	CSVARTSDLSYEQYF	TGCAGCGTTGCCCGGACTAGCGACCTTTCCTACGAGCAGTACTTC
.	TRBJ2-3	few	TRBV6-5	CASSYWGTGSTDTQYF	TGTGCCAGCAGTTACTGGGGGACGGGTAGCACAGATACGCAGTATTTT
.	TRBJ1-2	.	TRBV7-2	CASSSQGMGIYGYTF	TGTGCCAGCAGCTCGCAGGGTATGGGGATATATGGCTACACCTTC
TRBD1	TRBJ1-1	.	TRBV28	CASRSDRGEAFF	TGTGCCAGCAGGTCCGACAGGGGTGAAGCTTTCTTT
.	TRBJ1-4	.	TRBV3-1	CASSRRGEQLFF	TGTGCCAGCAGCCGAAGGGGTGAACAACTGTTTTTT
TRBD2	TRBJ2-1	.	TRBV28	CASSLLKELAGVLNEQFF	TGTGCCAGCAGTTTACTTAAAGAACTAGCGGGAGTTCTGAATGAGCAGTTCTTC
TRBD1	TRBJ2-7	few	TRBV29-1	CSVEETGVGEQYF	TGCAGCGTTGAAGAGACAGGGGTCGGCGAGCAGTACTTC
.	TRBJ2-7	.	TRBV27	CASSFSTGEQYF	TGTGCCAGTTCCTTTTCGACTGGAGAGCAGTACTTC
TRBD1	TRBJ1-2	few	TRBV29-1	CSVDRGSATF	TGCAGCGTCGACAGGGGATCGGCCACCTTC